This T cell receptor beta chain is from a study of T cell responses to AZD1222 COVID-19 vaccine (dated by TCRdb to about 2021). In the study overall: A total of about 250 trial participants underwent TCR sequencing, of whom 207 had received two doses of AZD1222 and approximately 26 had received two doses of the MenACWY control vaccine. Trial participants were enrolled by age into subgroups of 18-55, 56-69 and 70-plus years, and 148, 28 and 57 TCR-sequenced participants, respectively, were included in these subgroups.

Taken from the germline V gene (reference sequence), the CDR1 and CDR2 loops are MNHEY and SMNVEV. The CDR3 sequence holds 14 residues, the cysteine and phenylalanine included. The kept DNA is CDR3 alone, 42 bases in frame from the first base. V ends up 6 bases short and J 10 bases short, with an unmatched junction base count of 5. The CDR3 regions of human TCRbeta chains were subjected to immunosequencing. The authors processed their data as follows. TCRs in the repertoires were matched against a reference library of SARS-CoV-2-specific TCRs that had been generated with the MIRA antigen-specificity platform. Breadth was defined as the fraction of unique TCRs that were SARS-CoV-2-associated. Depth was defined as the fraction of total T cells that were SARS-CoV-2-associated. Using the MIRA data, each spike-specific TCR was mapped to the spike region that the TCR reacts to and placed in a CD4 or CD8 class. Log10-transformed breadth and depth values were compared by one-way ANOVA with Sidak's multiple comparisons tests. Here the immuneACCESS table is served through TCRdb, limited to in-frame sequences with V and J called. Missing clones are a known gap in these copies; in checked studies unresolved V genes cover under half, and the rest lacks a known reason. V and J calls and clone size are given by that table; D and trimming were obtained from the DNA. The sample table lists roughly 51,000 clones, about 86% of them with a count of one. Of the sample, 6% to 8% is held by the ten largest clones.

The investigation overall reported the following: Reportedly, almost half of the unique spike-specific TCRs recognized epitopes lying outside the regions that are mutated in the B.1.351 and B.1.1.7 variants. The whole spike protein was spanned by vaccine-associated CD4 TCRs, and dominant responses were seen in regions 160-218 and 743-854. Most participants were white British and females outnumbered males, and the authors suggested that clonal diversity may have been underestimated. Only five or six AZD1222 recipients were SARS-CoV-2 seropositive at baseline, limiting conclusions about previously exposed vaccinees. Because no day 14 peak-response samples were available, repertoires were characterized only after the peak T cell response. After two AZD1222 doses, spike-specific TCR breadth and depth were significantly higher than at day 0 and than in MenACWY recipients. In the small 56-69-year group, the increase in depth fell short of significance, most likely because of low power.

Per the publication, the time point label means: about 28 days (+/-7) after the second vaccine dose. AZD1222 recipients whose second dose came at about 4 weeks and those whose second dose came at about 12 weeks were combined into one group, since spike-specific TCR depth and breadth did not differ between the two schedules. The vaccinee samples were drawn from two UK trials, COV001 and COV002, one of which was a single-blind randomized controlled phase 2/3 trial testing AZD1222 (ChAdOx1 nCoV-19) in healthy adults. Trial participant PBMC samples were collected at day 0 and day 28 after the second dose for TCRbeta chain sequencing. For this clone: The antigen it recognizes is unknown. It has no much larger one-base neighbor in the sample; base qualities were not kept.

Sequenced material: peripheral blood, taken 28 days after the second AZD1222 dose. The origin of this receptor is an adult who received the AZD1222 COVID-19 vaccine. The V and J segments used are TRBV27 and TRBJ1-6; 11 bases in between match TRBD1. Here is the DNA: TGTGCCAGCAGCCGGGGACAGGGGGGATCACCCCTCCACTTT. Its translation reads: CASSRGQGGSPLHF.